Sequencing of this T cell receptor (beta chain) was carried out in a study of OX40 agonist ivuxolimab in advanced cancers. Produced via immunoSEQ multiplex PCR; TCRdb's table is partial and in-frame only. The table shows 50,000 to 75,000 clones, with 86% occurring only once. The CDR3 loop spans 14 amino acids. V lost 3 bases, J lost 4 bases, and 12 bases lay in between. CDR1 is KGHSH and CDR2 is LQKENI in the germline V gene. The rearrangement links TRBV18 to TRBJ2-5; weak D call: TRBD1 (6 bases). The sample was CD4+ or CD8+ T cells sorted from blood, taken in a trial of the OX40 agonist ivuxolimab. The receptor comes from an adult with an advanced solid tumor such as melanoma, head and neck, liver or kidney cancer. In DNA, the CDR3 is TGTGCCAGCTCACCCGCCAGGGGACGAGAGACCCAGTACTTC. Encoded protein: CASSPARGRETQYF.